The 12 T cell receptor beta chains listed next were all sequenced from one sample in a study of shared clonotypes between healthy human individuals. TCRdb keeps only in-frame clones here, not all; method: immunoSEQ multiplex PCR. The table has roughly 2 million clones, 85% to 95% seen once; the top ten hold 0.1% to 0.15%. Sequenced input: naive CD4+ T cells sorted from blood. This sample's subset: CD45RA+ positively selected. Receptors were obtained from a man between 18 and 29 years old in good health.

This chain links TRBV9 with TRBJ1-6; D is unclear. CDR1 and CDR2 (germline): SGDLS, YYNGEE. V shed 2 bases and J shed 11 bases, with 14 bases lying between them. The CDR3 consists of 14 residues. In DNA form, the CDR3 reads TGTGCCAGCAGCGTTCAGGAGTCGTTAACACCCCTCCACTTT. Protein sequence: CASSVQESLTPLHF.

CDR3 region: CASSLGLGLATYEQYF. The CDR3 nucleotides read TGCGCCAGCAGCTTGGGTCTAGGACTAGCTACCTACGAGCAGTACTTC. The genes are TRBV5-1 and TRBJ2-7; the match to TRBD2 covers 8 bases. The CDR3 length is 16 residues. V shed 0 bases, J shed 2 bases, and the junction held 7 bases outside the gene matches. In germline, CDR1 is SGHRS, CDR2 YFSETQ.

This chain connects TRBV20-1 to TRBJ2-3, with D hard to call. This CDR3 region has 11 residues. V was pared by 6 bases and J by 2 bases, with 6 bases between. From germline, CDR1 is DFQATT and CDR2 SNEGSKA (reference sequence). Here the CDR3 reads CSAPATDTQYF. The CDR3, as DNA: TGCAGTGCCCCCGCCACAGATACGCAGTATTTT.

This chain joins TRBV6-6 and TRBJ2-7, with D maybe TRBD2 (6 bases). V lost 7 bases and J 2 bases, leaving 18 bases between the germline ends. Germline CDR1 reads MNHNY; CDR2 reads SVGAGI (reference sequence). The CDR3 contains 15 residues. CDR3 bases: TGTGCCAGCACCCAGGACGGAGGGATGACCTACGAGCAGTACTTC. Translated, it gives CASTQDGGMTYEQYF.

The chain links TRBV10-3 to TRBJ2-1; no reliable D call. Germline assignment: CDR1 ENHRY and CDR2 SYGVKD. V was pared by 2 bases and J by 5 bases, with 4 bases between. This CDR3 has 12 residues. The CDR3 sequence: CAISEPNNEQFF. The CDR3 DNA sequence: TGTGCCATCAGTGAGCCCAACAATGAGCAGTTCTTC.

This chain joins TRBV9 and TRBJ1-6, with D tentatively TRBD1 (5 bases). This CDR3 comprises 15 residues. The germline gives CDR1 SGDLS, CDR2 YYNGEE. Trimming took 3 bases from V and 6 from J, leaving 13 bases between them. CDR3 loop: CASSAGGGTNSPLHF. The DNA for the CDR3 is TGTGCCAGCAGCGCGGGGGGAGGAACTAATTCACCCCTCCACTTT.

This clone was observed once. This rearrangement joins TRBV6-1 to TRBJ1-4; D remains ambiguous. This CDR3 is 13 amino acids long. V dropped 6 bases and J dropped 0 bases, with 5 bases sitting between them. Germline CDR1 is MNHNS and CDR2 is SASEGT. In nucleotides, the CDR3 is TGTGCCAGCAGAGGGACAACTAATGAAAAACTGTTTTTT. It translates to CASRGTTNEKLFF.

This clone was seen more than once but under ten times. The sample has other DNA sequences that encode this CDR3 too. This chain joins TRBV5-4 and TRBJ2-3; either TRBD1 or TRBD2 may supply D (6 bases each). Trimming cost V 4 bases and J 2 bases, with 11 bases left between them. CDR1 is SGHNT, CDR2 YYREEE, per germline (reference sequence). The CDR3 has 14 amino acids. The CDR3: CASSRSGATDTQYF. The CDR3 coding sequence is TGTGCCAGCAGCCGCTCGGGGGCCACAGATACGCAGTATTTT. The whole variable domain, remainder taken from reference TRBV5-4 and TRBJ2-3, is ETGVTQSPTHLIKTRGQQVTLRCSSQSGHNTVSWYQQALGQGPQFIFQYYREEENGRGNFPPRFSGLQFPNYSSELNVNALELDDSALYLCASSRSGATDTQYFGPGTRLTVL.

The chain has TRBV15 and TRBJ2-1; D not resolved. Per the germline V gene, CDR1 is LNHNV and CDR2 is YYDKDF (reference sequence). CDR3 length: 15 residues. The V and J ends lost 0 bases and 7 bases respectively, with 13 bases between them. In DNA form, the CDR3 reads TGTGCCACCAGCAGAGATTTCCAGTATGGTAATGAGCAGTTCTTC. Its protein is CATSRDFQYGNEQFF. The whole variable domain, remainder taken from reference TRBV15 and TRBJ2-1, is DAMVIQNPRYQVTQFGKPVTLSCSQTLNHNVMYWYQQKSSQAPKLLFHYYDKDFNNEADTPDNFQSRRPNTSFCFLDIRSPGLGDTAMYLCATSRDFQYGNEQFFGPGTRLTVL.

This clone has only one observation. J is TRBJ2-1 and V is TRBV25-1; D call uncertain. The CDR3 spans 11 residues. Germline V gene data show CDR1 as MGHDK and CDR2 as SYGVNS. V was cut by 6 bases and J by 5 bases, with 5 bases left in between. CDR3 in amino acids: CASRKNNEQFF. CDR3 sequence (DNA): TGTGCCAGCAGAAAGAACAATGAGCAGTTCTTC. The full variable domain, with the rest looked up from reference TRBV25-1 and TRBJ2-1, is EADIYQTPRYLVIGTGKKITLECSQTMGHDKMYWYQQDPGMELHLIHYSYGVNSTEKGDLSSESTVSRIRTEHFPLTLESARPSHTSQYLCASRKNNEQFFGPGTRLTVL.

This chain links TRBV5-1 with TRBJ1-2; D ambiguous. The CDR3 is 12 residues long. Trimming removed 5 bases at V and 4 bases at J, with 9 bases between. Germline assignment: CDR1 SGHRS and CDR2 YFSETQ. In nucleotides, the CDR3 is TGCGCCAGCAGGGCGGGAGTCTATGGCTACACCTTC. Translating gives CASRAGVYGYTF.

The chain is built from TRBV6-5 and TRBJ2-7; D is undetermined. V was shortened by 5 bases and J by 6 bases, with 14 bases between the two germline ends. The CDR3 has 13 residues. CDR1 is MNHEY and CDR2 is SVGAGI in the germline V gene. CDR3 in amino acids: CASSPPTQREQYF. Here the CDR3 DNA reads TGTGCCAGCAGTCCCCCGACCCAGCGCGAGCAGTACTTC.